This T cell receptor (beta chain) comes out of a study of beta chain features in type 1 diabetes. The whole isolated RNA underwent reverse transcription, so sequencing captured expressed TCRB transcripts. Sequencing was performed with immunoSEQ multiplex PCR; in TCRdb, only in-frame clones are kept and a portion is missing. This sample yields 280,000 or so clones, of which over 14% are seen a single time; more than 0.015% belongs to the top ten. J gave up 4 bases and V 4 bases, and 4 bases lay outside the gene matches. This CDR3 is built from 15 residues. The germline V gene encodes CDR1 SGHNT and CDR2 YYREEE (reference sequence). This clone has just a few counts. Its specificity is unknown. Findings of the study overall: Across all four CD4+ subsets, people with type 1 diabetes showed modestly shorter TCRB CDR3s.

This chain joins TRBV5-4 and TRBJ2-5; 13 nucleotides align to TRBD2. The receptor's source is a man between 18 and 29 years old with type 1 diabetes. Specimen: naive CD4+ T cells from blood. This CDR3 is CASSTTSGGGETQYF. CDR3 sequence (DNA): TGTGCCAGCAGCACTACTAGCGGGGGGGGAGAGACCCAGTACTTC.